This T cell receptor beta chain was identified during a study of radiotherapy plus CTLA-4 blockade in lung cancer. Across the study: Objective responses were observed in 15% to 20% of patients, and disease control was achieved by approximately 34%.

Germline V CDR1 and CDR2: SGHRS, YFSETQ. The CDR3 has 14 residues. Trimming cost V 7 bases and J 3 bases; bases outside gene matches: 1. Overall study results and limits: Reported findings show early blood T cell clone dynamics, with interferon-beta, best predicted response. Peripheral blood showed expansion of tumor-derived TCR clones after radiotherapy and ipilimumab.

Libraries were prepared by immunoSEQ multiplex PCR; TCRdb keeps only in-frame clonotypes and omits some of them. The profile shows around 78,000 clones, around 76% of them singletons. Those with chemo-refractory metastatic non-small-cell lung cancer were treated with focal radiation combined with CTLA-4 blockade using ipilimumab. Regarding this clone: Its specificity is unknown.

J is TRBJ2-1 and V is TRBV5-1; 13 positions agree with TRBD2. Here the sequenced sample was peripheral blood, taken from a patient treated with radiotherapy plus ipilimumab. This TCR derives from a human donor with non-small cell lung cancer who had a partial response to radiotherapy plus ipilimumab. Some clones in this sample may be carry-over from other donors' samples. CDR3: CASRTSGSYNEQFF. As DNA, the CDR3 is TGCGCCAGCCGGACTAGCGGGAGCTACAATGAGCAGTTCTTC.